Below are 11 T cell receptor beta chains sequenced from a single sample in a study of T-cell memory formation after mild COVID-19. TCRdb re-analysed the 5' RACE reads in MiXCR, keeping a single row per CDR3 protein. The sample includes 300,000 to 350,000 distinct CDR3 sequences, 14% of them seen just once. The sample taken for sequencing was PBMCs or a T cell subset sorted from them (not recorded which). These receptor sequences come from a man between 18 and 35 years old who had mild COVID-19 (a few samples of this study predate the infection). Cell type and time point are not known.

This clonotype was counted between two and nine times. CDR3 protein: CASSISGLRTDTQYF. As DNA, the CDR3 is TGTGCCAGCAGTATTAGCGGCCTTCGCACAGATACGCAGTATTTT. The rearrangement links TRBV27 to TRBJ2-3, with D perhaps matching TRBD2 (6 bases). Between the trimmed V and J ends, which lost 5 bases and 1 base, there was a span of 13 bases. The CDR3 covers 15 residues. The germline CDR1 and CDR2 sequences are MNHEY and SMNVEV (reference sequence).

CDR3 sequence reads: CASGFILAGQDSPLHF. CDR3 DNA: TGTGCTAGTGGTTTCATCCTCGCAGGACAAGATTCACCCCTCCACTTT. The V gene is TRBV12-5, the J gene TRBJ1-6; TRBD1 might be the D (5 bases). V was shortened by 3 bases and J by 8 bases, with 17 bases between the two germline ends. The germline gives CDR1 LGHNT, CDR2 FRNRAP. The CDR3 has 16 amino acids.

This clonotype was found a few times. Here the CDR3 DNA reads TGCAGTGCTAGATCGCCGGCAGGTGGTAACTATGGCTACACCTTC. It specifies CSARSPAGGNYGYTF. V and J are TRBV20-1 and TRBJ1-2, with D uncertain. Germline V gene lookup returns CDR1 DFQATT and CDR2 SNEGSKA (reference sequence). The V gene lost 2 bases and the J gene lost 1 base, with 14 bases spanning the gap. The CDR3 sequence is 15 residues long.

CDR3 amino acids: CASSLRTSGYTF. DNA of the CDR3: TGTGCCAGCAGCTTGCGGACGTCTGGCTACACCTTC. The genes are TRBV7-2 and TRBJ1-2, with D uncertain. This CDR3 has 12 residues. CDR1 is SGHTA, CDR2 FQGNSA, per germline. V shed 3 bases and J shed 7 bases, with 9 bases lying between them.

This clonotype was counted at least ten times. CDR3 nucleotides: TGTGCCAGCAGCTTTAGCACAGGTGGCACAGATACGCAGTATTTT. It codes for CASSFSTGGTDTQYF. The rearrangement links TRBV7-9 to TRBJ2-3, with D possibly matching TRBD1 (5 bases). The CDR3 sequence is 15 residues long. V lost 3 bases and J lost 1, with 11 bases in between. Germline assignment: CDR1 SEHNR and CDR2 FQNEAQ (reference sequence).

The J gene is TRBJ1-1, the V gene TRBV7-2; no firm D call. Germline V gives CDR1 SGHTA, CDR2 FQGNSA. V was pared by 4 bases and J by 4 bases, with 19 bases between. CDR3 length: 16 residues. The CDR3, as DNA: TGTGCCAGCAGCTGGCGGCACGTTGGAGGCGTCACTGAAGCTTTCTTT. It encodes CASSWRHVGGVTEAFF.

The J gene is TRBJ2-3, the V gene TRBV4-3, with TRBD2 matching 9 bases. The CDR3 length is 16 residues. The junction had 3 bases not matched to a gene; V was cut back by 0 bases and J by 2 bases. The germline V gene has CDR1 LGHNA and CDR2 YSLEER. The CDR3 DNA sequence: TGCGCCAGCAGCCAAGATACTAGCGGGTCCACAGATACGCAGTATTTT. Translation gives CASSQDTSGSTDTQYF.

The chain links TRBV5-1 to TRBJ2-5, with D tentatively TRBD1 or TRBD2 (6 bases each). The CDR3 covers 15 residues. Germline V gene sequence: CDR1 SGHRS, CDR2 YFSETQ. Trimming removed 0 bases at V and 2 bases at J, with 11 bases between. DNA of the CDR3: TGCGCCAGCAGCTTGGGCGGGACACCTCAAGAGACCCAGTACTTC. This gives the protein CASSLGGTPQETQYF.

This clonotype was counted between two and nine times. V usage is TRBV12-3 or TRBV12-4 and J usage is TRBJ2-1, with 14 bases fitting TRBD2. V dropped 5 bases and J dropped 14; count of bases not matched to a gene: 11. The CDR3 extends over 15 amino acids. In nucleotides, the CDR3 is TGTGCCAGCAGTCCCGGACTAGCGGGGGGCTCCCCGGAGTTCTTC. It yields the protein CASSPGLAGGSPEFF.

The table lists this clonotype with a few counts. The chain recombines TRBV7-2 with TRBJ2-7; D tentatively reads TRBD1 or TRBD2 (6 bases each). The CDR3 contains 12 residues. Between the trimmed V and J ends, which lost 6 bases and 2 bases, there was a span of 8 bases. Per germline, CDR1 SGHTA and CDR2 FQGNSA. CDR3: CASRGGPYEQYF. DNA of the CDR3: TGTGCCAGCAGGGGGGGCCCCTACGAGCAGTACTTC.

The chain combines TRBV11-2 with TRBJ2-3, with 8 bases identical to TRBD2. CDR1 and CDR2 (germline): SGHAT, FQNNGV. V dropped 1 base and J dropped 7; count of bases not matched to a gene: 4. CDR3 length equals 14 residues. The CDR3 DNA follows: TGTGCCAGCAGCTTAGGACTAGCGTCACATACGCAGTATTTT. Translated, it gives CASSLGLASHTQYF.